What follows describes a single T cell receptor (beta chain). This sample was taken from a study of control samples from healthy donors and cancer patients. Germline loops: CDR1 SGHRS, CDR2 YFSETQ. The CDR3 is 15 residues long. With 4 bases removed from V and 1 base from J, the gap between germline ends came to 14 bases. TCRdb's copy holds only in-frame clones and misses some; the assay was immunoSEQ multiplex PCR. Of over 150,000 clones in the sample, more than 80% were seen once. This receptor was obtained from a man younger than 40 in good health. The chain links TRBV5-1 to TRBJ1-2; tentative D call: TRBD1 (6 bases). The sequenced sample was blood. The CDR3 DNA is TGCGCCAGCAGCACAGGGACACTCAATAACTATGGCTACACCTTC. Translated, it gives CASSTGTLNNYGYTF.